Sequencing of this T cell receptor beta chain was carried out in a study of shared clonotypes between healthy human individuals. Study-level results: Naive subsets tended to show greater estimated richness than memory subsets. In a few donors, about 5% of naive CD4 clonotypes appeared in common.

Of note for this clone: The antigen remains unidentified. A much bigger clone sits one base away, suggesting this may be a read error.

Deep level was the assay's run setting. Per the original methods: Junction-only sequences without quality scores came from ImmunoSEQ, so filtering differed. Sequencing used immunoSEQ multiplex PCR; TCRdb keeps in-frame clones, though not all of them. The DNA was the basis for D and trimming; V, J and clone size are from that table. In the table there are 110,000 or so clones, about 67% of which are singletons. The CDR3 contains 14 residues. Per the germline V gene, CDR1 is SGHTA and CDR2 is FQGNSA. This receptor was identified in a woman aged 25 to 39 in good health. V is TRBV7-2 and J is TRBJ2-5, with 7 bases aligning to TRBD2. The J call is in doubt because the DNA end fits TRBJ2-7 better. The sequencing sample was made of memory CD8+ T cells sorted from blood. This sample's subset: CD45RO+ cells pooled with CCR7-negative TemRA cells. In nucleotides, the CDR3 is TGTGCCAGCAGCTTACAGCGGGACTCCTACGAGCAGTACTTC. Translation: CASSLQRDSYEQYF.